These 3 T cell receptor beta chains originate from one sample sequenced in a study of T cells in localized non-small cell lung cancer. This table comes from immunoSEQ multiplex PCR, and its TCRdb copy is limited to in-frame clones, with some not included. The sample yields about 20,000 clones, over 70% seen once. This specimen was PBMCs, taken before any cancer treatment. The receptor set was obtained from a man aged 35 to 70 with stage II squamous cell lung carcinoma.

This chain links TRBV29-1 with TRBJ1-1, with D uncertain. CDR3 length: 14 amino acids. The ends were cut back, 7 bases at V and 2 bases at J, with 17 bases in the middle. Germline-derived CDR1 and CDR2 are SQVTM and ANQGSEA. The CDR3: CSATPRLRNTEAFF. The CDR3 coding sequence is TGCAGCGCGACTCCCAGACTCCGAAACACTGAAGCTTTCTTT.

This chain connects TRBV15 to TRBJ2-1; possible D gene TRBD2, 6 bases. The CDR3 has 15 residues. V lost 2 bases to trimming and J lost 3 bases, with 11 bases between them. The germline CDR1 and CDR2 sequences are LNHNV and YYDKDF (reference sequence). This CDR3 is CATSRRRAGYNEQFF. CDR3 coding DNA: TGTGCCACCAGCAGACGGAGGGCAGGCTACAATGAGCAGTTCTTC. The variable domain in full, with the rest retrieved from reference TRBV15 and TRBJ2-1, is DAMVIQNPRYQVTQFGKPVTLSCSQTLNHNVMYWYQQKSSQAPKLLFHYYDKDFNNEADTPDNFQSRRPNTSFCFLDIRSPGLGDTAMYLCATSRRRAGYNEQFFGPGTRLTVL.

CDR3 sequence: CASSSGGNTIYF. DNA for the CDR3: TGTGCCAGCAGCTCGGGTGGCAACACCATATATTTT. This chain links TRBV5-6 with TRBJ1-3; D call uncertain. The V gene's germline CDR1 is SGHDT and CDR2 YYEEEE. The CDR3 is made up of 12 amino acids. The V gene lost 3 bases and the J gene lost 7 bases, with 8 bases spanning the gap.